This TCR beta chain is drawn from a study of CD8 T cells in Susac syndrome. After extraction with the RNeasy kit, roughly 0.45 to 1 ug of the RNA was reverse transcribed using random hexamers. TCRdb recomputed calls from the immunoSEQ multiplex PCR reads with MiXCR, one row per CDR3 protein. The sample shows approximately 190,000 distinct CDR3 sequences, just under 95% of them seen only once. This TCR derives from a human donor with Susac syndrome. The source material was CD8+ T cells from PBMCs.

CDR3 sequence (DNA): TGCGCCAGCAGCCAAGTAGATCTAGCGGGAGGTAGCACAGATACGCAGTATTTT. It codes for CASSQVDLAGGSTDTQYF. J is TRBJ2-3 and V is TRBV4-1, with TRBD2 matching 11 bases. Germline lookup yields CDR1 MGHRA and CDR2 YSYEKL. V trimming: 1 base; J trimming: 0 bases; junction bases outside the gene matches: 6. This CDR3 is 18 amino acids long.